This T cell receptor beta chain was recovered during a study of blood T cells in healthy people across ages. A second PCR, run for roughly 7 to 11 cycles, used a sample-barcoded 5' primer plus a J-beta primer mix. Using its own MiXCR run on the 5' RACE reads, TCRdb lists one record per CDR3 protein. Of approximately 700,000 distinct CDR3 sequences listed, about a third are singletons. Germline V CDR1 and CDR2: LGHDT, YNNKEL (reference sequence). CDR3 size: 14 residues. This clonotype was detected only a few times. Its ends do not fully match the called genes, so a read error is possible. Total RNA extracted from each sample amounted to at least 6 micrograms.

Sequenced: blood. The chain recombines TRBV3-1 with TRBJ2-5, with 7 bases matching TRBD1. The receptor's source is a woman aged 80 or over in good health. The CDR3 spells CASSPSVGGYEQDF. CDR3 DNA: TGTGCCAGCAGCCCCTCGGTAGGGGGCTACGAGCAGGACTTC.